This TCR beta chain emerged from a study of blood T cell repertoires in COVID-19. Looking at the study overall: Material from acute and convalescent COVID-19 was sourced from the United States, Italy and Spain.

Per the original methods: Cell counts per sample came from amplifying reference gene primers. Profiling relied on immunoSEQ multiplex PCR, and the TCRdb table lists in-frame clones only, not all of them. D and trimming come from the DNA, and the V and J calls and clone size come from that table. This sample has 50,000 to 55,000 clones, with 75% to 90% found just once. This clone was counted between two and nine times. CDR1 is SGHVS and CDR2 is FQNEAQ in the germline V gene. V trimming: 5 bases; J trimming: 6 bases; junction bases outside the gene matches: 5. The CDR3 consists of 14 residues. Sequencing was performed on peripheral blood. The rearrangement links TRBV7-8 to TRBJ2-7; 12 bases agree with TRBD1. The clonotype comes from a man between 60 and 70 years old with acute or convalescent COVID-19. CDR3 bases: TGTGCCAGCAGCCCACGGGACAGGGGGCTCGAGCAGTACTTC. Protein: CASSPRDRGLEQYF.